These T cell receptor beta chains were read from a single sample in a study of early T cells in non-severe SARS-CoV-2 infection. From the 5' RACE reads, TCRdb called clonotypes with MiXCR, one entry per CDR3 protein. The table has about 66,000 distinct CDR3 sequences, 9.1% seen once. Sequenced material: whole blood. All receptors derive from an adult who was a healthcare worker with PCR-confirmed SARS-CoV-2 infection or an uninfected control (not recorded which). CDR3s include the opening cysteine and the closing phenylalanine or tryptophan. Fields, in order: D gene, J gene, V gene, clone size, CDR3 DNA, CDR3 protein. D genes are given only for firm matches. Not every row has a clone size; where given, it reads once, few, many or a size class.

D: .
J: TRBJ2-1
V: TRBV2
size: few
DNA: TGTGCCAGCAGTGGGGTCAGCTCCTACAATGAGCAGTTCTTC
CDR3: CASSGVSSYNEQFF

D: TRBD2
J: TRBJ2-1
V: TRBV29-1
size: few
DNA: TGCAGCGTTGAAGATCAACTAGCGGCCTCCTACAATGAGCAGTTCTTC
CDR3: CSVEDQLAASYNEQFF

D: TRBD2
J: TRBJ2-1
V: TRBV20-1
size: many
DNA: TGCAGTGCTAGCGGACTAGCGGGAGCGGATGAGCAGTTCTTC
CDR3: CSASGLAGADEQFF

D: TRBD1
J: TRBJ2-5
V: TRBV20-1
size: few
DNA: TGCAGTGCTAGTCGGACAGGGGGAGAAGAGACCCAGTACTTC
CDR3: CSASRTGGEETQYF

D: .
J: TRBJ1-1
V: TRBV12-5
size: many
DNA: TGTGCTAGTGGGGAAAGGGGTTTCACTGAAGCTTTCTTT
CDR3: CASGERGFTEAFF

D: .
J: TRBJ1-5
V: TRBV6-5
size: many
DNA: TGTGCCAGCAGTTACCGGACCCCGGGGCAGGGAGGACAGCCCCAGCATTTT
CDR3: CASSYRTPGQGGQPQHF

D: .
J: TRBJ2-2
V: TRBV19
size: .
DNA: TGTGCCAGTAGTCACTCAGCCGGGGAGCTGTTTTTT
CDR3: CASSHSAGELFF

D: TRBD2
J: TRBJ2-1
V: TRBV20-1
size: many
DNA: TGCAGCCTATCCGGACTAGCGGGAGGGAATTACAATGAGCAGTTCTTC
CDR3: CSLSGLAGGNYNEQFF

D: .
J: TRBJ2-1
V: TRBV20-1
size: many
DNA: TGCAGTGCTCGCCGACAGGGAGGGTACAATGAGCAGTTCTTC
CDR3: CSARRQGGYNEQFF

D: .
J: TRBJ1-2
V: TRBV29-1
size: many
DNA: TGCAGCGTCACCGTCTCAGGGGCCCGAGGCTACACCTTC
CDR3: CSVTVSGARGYTF

D: TRBD2
J: TRBJ2-1
V: TRBV12-3/TRBV12-4
size: medium-sized
DNA: TGTGCCAGCAGTTGGGGGACTAGCGGCAATGAGCAGTTCTTC
CDR3: CASSWGTSGNEQFF

D: TRBD2
J: TRBJ2-3
V: TRBV20-1
size: few
DNA: TGCAGTGCTAGAGCCAGCGGGAGGGCGGGACACCACACAGATACGCAGTATTTT
CDR3: CSARASGRAGHHTDTQYF

D: TRBD2
J: TRBJ2-1
V: TRBV11-3
size: .
DNA: TGTGCCAGCAGCTTAGGACTAGCGGGGACTCCGGTAAATGAGCAGTTCTTC
CDR3: CASSLGLAGTPVNEQFF

D: .
J: TRBJ1-6
V: TRBV20-1
size: .
DNA: TGCAGTGCGAGGACACTCAATAATTCACCCCTCCACTTT
CDR3: CSARTLNNSPLHF

D: TRBD1
J: TRBJ2-7
V: TRBV4-1
size: few
DNA: TGCGCCAGCAGCCCGTACAGGGGATCCTACGAGCAGTACTTC
CDR3: CASSPYRGSYEQYF

D: .
J: TRBJ1-1
V: TRBV18
size: few
DNA: TGTGCCAGCTCACCTACGACAGGGAACACTGAAGCTTTCTTT
CDR3: CASSPTTGNTEAFF

D: TRBD2
J: TRBJ2-1
V: TRBV7-3
size: few
DNA: TGTGCCAGCAGCTTAATGAGCGGGGCAGAGTACAATGAGCAGTTCTTC
CDR3: CASSLMSGAEYNEQFF

D: .
J: TRBJ1-6
V: TRBV9
size: few
DNA: TGTGCCAGCAGCGTAGAGCAGGATTCACCCCTCCACTTT
CDR3: CASSVEQDSPLHF

D: .
J: TRBJ2-1
V: TRBV24-1
size: few
DNA: TGTGCCACCAGTGATCCCATGGCGGGAACAGCCTACAATGAGCAGTTCTTC
CDR3: CATSDPMAGTAYNEQFF

D: TRBD1
J: TRBJ2-7
V: TRBV12-3/TRBV12-4
size: few
DNA: TGTGCCAGCAGTCGACAGGGAAACTTCTACGAGCAGTACTTC
CDR3: CASSRQGNFYEQYF

D: .
J: TRBJ1-1
V: TRBV12-3/TRBV12-4
size: many
DNA: TGTGCCAGCAGTTTCGGGGGGAACACTGAAGCTTTCTTT
CDR3: CASSFGGNTEAFF

D: .
J: TRBJ1-1
V: TRBV6-6
size: few
DNA: TGTGCCAGCACCTCCTCTGCCGGAGCAGGCCCAAGTAGCACTGAAGCTTTCTTT
CDR3: CASTSSAGAGPSSTEAFF

D: .
J: TRBJ2-2
V: TRBV3-1
size: .
DNA: TGTGCCAGCAGCTATACGGGCCTCACCGGGGAGCTGTTTTTT
CDR3: CASSYTGLTGELFF

D: TRBD1
J: TRBJ1-3
V: TRBV4-1
size: .
DNA: TGCGCCAGCAGCCAAGTAGGGGGCGGCGGAAACACCATATATTTT
CDR3: CASSQVGGGGNTIYF

D: TRBD2
J: TRBJ2-5
V: TRBV28
size: few
DNA: TGTGCCAGCACGTCACTAGCGGGAGGGGAAGAGACCCAGTACTTC
CDR3: CASTSLAGGEETQYF

D: .
J: TRBJ1-2
V: TRBV19
size: few
DNA: TGTGCCAGCCTGCACAGCGTCCCCATCTATGGCTACACCTTC
CDR3: CASLHSVPIYGYTF

D: .
J: TRBJ1-5
V: TRBV30
size: few
DNA: TGTGCCTGGGCCGGGTCCTTAGATCAGCCCCAGCATTTT
CDR3: CAWAGSLDQPQHF

D: TRBD1
J: TRBJ2-3
V: TRBV7-9
size: few
DNA: TGTGCCAGCAGCGCCGGGACAGTCGGTACGCAGTATTTT
CDR3: CASSAGTVGTQYF

D: TRBD1
J: TRBJ2-6
V: TRBV12-3/TRBV12-4
size: .
DNA: TGTGCCACCCGACAGGGGGCTTCTGGGGCCAACGTCCTGACTTTC
CDR3: CATRQGASGANVLTF

D: TRBD1
J: TRBJ2-4
V: TRBV9
size: few
DNA: TGTGCCAGCAGCCCCTATGGACAGGAGGAAAACATTCAGTACTTC
CDR3: CASSPYGQEENIQYF

D: .
J: TRBJ1-2
V: TRBV18
size: many
DNA: TGTGCCAGCTCACCCCCCACAGGGTTAAGCGGCTACACCTTC
CDR3: CASSPPTGLSGYTF

D: .
J: TRBJ1-6
V: TRBV4-1
size: few
DNA: TGCGCCAGCAGCCAAGGACGGTATAATTCACCCCTCCACTTT
CDR3: CASSQGRYNSPLHF

D: .
J: TRBJ1-6
V: TRBV30
size: few
DNA: TGTGCCTGGAGTGGCCAGGGTGGAAATTCACCCCTCCACTTT
CDR3: CAWSGQGGNSPLHF

D: .
J: TRBJ2-4
V: TRBV28
size: .
DNA: TGTGCCAGCAGCCCTATGGGGGGCGAAAACATTCAGTACTTC
CDR3: CASSPMGGENIQYF

D: .
J: TRBJ2-1
V: TRBV20-1
size: many
DNA: TGCAGTGCTAACCGCGGATTCTCCTACAATGAGCAGTTCTTC
CDR3: CSANRGFSYNEQFF

D: .
J: TRBJ2-4
V: TRBV20-1
size: many
DNA: TGCAGTGCACCCCCCCGGACTGCCAACATTCAGTACTTC
CDR3: CSAPPRTANIQYF

D: .
J: TRBJ2-1
V: TRBV20-1
size: .
DNA: TGCAGTGCTAACACAGGGCAGCAGTTCTTC
CDR3: CSANTGQQFF

D: .
J: TRBJ1-1
V: TRBV25-1
size: .
DNA: TGTGCCAGCAGTGAATCGGCGGCCCCCGAAAAAGCTTTCTTT
CDR3: CASSESAAPEKAFF

D: TRBD1
J: TRBJ1-2
V: TRBV14
size: many
DNA: TGTGCCAGCAGCCGACAGGGACAGGAGGGAGGCTACACCTTC
CDR3: CASSRQGQEGGYTF

D: .
J: TRBJ2-7
V: TRBV18
size: many
DNA: TGTGCCAGCTCACCACCTCAGACAAGTGAGCAGTACTTC
CDR3: CASSPPQTSEQYF

D: .
J: TRBJ1-2
V: TRBV6-4
size: .
DNA: TGTGCCAGCATGCGAGAGGGTGGCTACACCTTC
CDR3: CASMREGGYTF

D: TRBD2
J: TRBJ2-1
V: TRBV10-3
size: .
DNA: TGTGCCATCAGTATGGGACTAGCGGGAGGGGGCAGTTCCTACAATGAGCAGTTCTTC
CDR3: CAISMGLAGGGSSYNEQFF

D: .
J: TRBJ1-3
V: TRBV18
size: few
DNA: TGTGCCAGCTCACCATACCCCAGGGGTGGAGGAAACACCATATATTTT
CDR3: CASSPYPRGGGNTIYF

D: .
J: TRBJ1-2
V: TRBV7-8
size: many
DNA: TGTGCCAGCAGCTTAGACAGGGCGAATGGCTACACCTTC
CDR3: CASSLDRANGYTF

D: TRBD1
J: TRBJ2-3
V: TRBV5-1
size: .
DNA: TGCGCCAGCAGCCCGGGACAGGTCCTCACAGATACGCAGTATTTT
CDR3: CASSPGQVLTDTQYF

D: .
J: TRBJ1-5
V: TRBV7-8
size: .
DNA: TGTGCCAGCAGCTTAGCGGGTCATTATAGCAATCAGCCCCAGCATTTT
CDR3: CASSLAGHYSNQPQHF

D: .
J: TRBJ2-5
V: TRBV29-1
size: .
DNA: TGCAGCGCGCCAGGGGCAGATCAGACCCAGTACTTC
CDR3: CSAPGADQTQYF

D: TRBD2
J: TRBJ2-7
V: TRBV28
size: few
DNA: TGTGCCAGCAGACTAAGACTAGCGGGAAACTACGAGCAGTACTTC
CDR3: CASRLRLAGNYEQYF

D: .
J: TRBJ2-3
V: TRBV9
size: .
DNA: TGTGCCAGCAGCGTAGCTGGGAGACTCCATGACACAGATACGCAGTATTTT
CDR3: CASSVAGRLHDTDTQYF

D: TRBD1
J: TRBJ1-4
V: TRBV20-1
size: few
DNA: TGCAGTGCTAGAGCGACAGGGACAGGGGAAGGCGTTGGGGAAAAACTGTTTTTT
CDR3: CSARATGTGEGVGEKLFF

D: TRBD1
J: TRBJ2-3
V: TRBV14
size: .
DNA: TGTGCCAGCAGCTCGGGACAGAACCCCATAAATACGCAGTATTTT
CDR3: CASSSGQNPINTQYF

D: .
J: TRBJ2-7
V: TRBV7-6
size: medium-sized
DNA: TGTGCCAGCAGCTCCTTTGGGGGACTTACCTACGAGCAGTACTTC
CDR3: CASSSFGGLTYEQYF

D: .
J: TRBJ1-1
V: TRBV6-1
size: few
DNA: TGTGCCAGCAGTCAGATGGACGGGCATGAAGCTTTCTTT
CDR3: CASSQMDGHEAFF

D: TRBD2
J: TRBJ2-1
V: TRBV10-3
size: many
DNA: TGTGCCATCAGTGAGGGGGAGGGTTACTACAATGAGCAGTTCTTC
CDR3: CAISEGEGYYNEQFF

D: TRBD2
J: TRBJ2-1
V: TRBV4-2
size: many
DNA: TGTGCCAGCAGCCAAGCAGTTAGCGGGGAGTACAATGAGCAGTTCTTC
CDR3: CASSQAVSGEYNEQFF

D: .
J: TRBJ1-4
V: TRBV29-1
size: .
DNA: TGCAGCGGCGGGACGCCAACTAATGAAAAACTGTTTTTT
CDR3: CSGGTPTNEKLFF

D: .
J: TRBJ1-2
V: TRBV6-2/TRBV6-3
size: many
DNA: TGTGCCAGCAGGACGACGGACACAGGGCCACTCACCTTC
CDR3: CASRTTDTGPLTF